These 3 T cell receptor beta chains were all obtained from the same sample, sequenced in a study of OX40 agonist ivuxolimab in advanced cancers. Library generation was performed with the immunoSEQ multiplex PCR assay. This is the immuneACCESS table as TCRdb keeps it, with only in-frame sequences that have V and J called. A part of the clones is gone; compared with another copy, unresolved V genes explain less than half, and the rest is unexplained. The sample profile shows about 20,000 clones; approximately 90% of them were found once. The biggest ten clones account for around 56% of the sample. The sequences come from CD4+ or CD8+ T cells sorted from blood, collected in a trial of the OX40 agonist ivuxolimab. These receptors were collected from an adult with an advanced solid tumor such as melanoma, head and neck, liver or kidney cancer.

The rearrangement links TRBV2 to TRBJ2-7; 10 bases align to TRBD1. CDR3 length equals 12 residues. CDR1 is SNHLY, CDR2 FYNNEI, per germline. The V segment lost 6 bases and the J segment 7 bases; nucleotides outside the gene matches: 3. CDR3 DNA: TGTGCCAGCAGGGGGACAGGGGATGAGCAGTACTTC. Encoded protein: CASRGTGDEQYF.

V gene TRBV27 combines with J gene TRBJ2-7; maybe TRBD2 (6 bases). The CDR3 runs 14 residues. The germline V gene encodes CDR1 MNHEY and CDR2 SMNVEV (reference sequence). With 3 bases removed from V and 2 bases from J, the gap between germline ends came to 11 bases. This CDR3 is CASSFRGYPYEQYF. Written as DNA, the CDR3 is TGTGCCAGCAGTTTTCGGGGGTACCCCTACGAGCAGTACTTC.

The chain carries TRBV11-2 and TRBJ2-3; D is possibly TRBD2 (6 bases). V was shortened by 8 bases and J by 4 bases, with 22 bases between the two germline ends. The CDR3 totals 16 residues. Germline V gene lookup returns CDR1 SGHAT and CDR2 FQNNGV. DNA for the CDR3: TGTGCCAGCTCCGGGGATACGGGGGAGAGTCCAGATACGCAGTATTTT. Amino acids: CASSGDTGESPDTQYF. Together with reference TRBV11-2 and TRBJ2-3, the CDR3 gives the full variable domain: EAGVAQSPRYKIIEKRQSVAFWCNPISGHATLYWYQQILGQGPKLLIQFQNNGVVDDSQLPKDRFSAERLKGVDSTLKIQPAKLEDSAVYLCASSGDTGESPDTQYFGPGTRLTVL.